This TCR beta chain was profiled in a study of T-cell memory formation after mild COVID-19 (dated by TCRdb to 2020 to 2023). For context, the study as a whole: TCR sequence clusters from the two donors were largely donor specific. In two donors, T-cell clones that expanded and contracted after mild COVID-19 were followed by sequencing TCRalpha and TCRbeta repertoires longitudinally. Two young, previously healthy adult volunteers made up the cohort, one male and one female.

This clonotype has ten or more counts. The antigen this receptor binds is unknown. Base quality data are lacking; no much larger clone is found one base away. Ficoll-Paque density gradient centrifugation was the method used to isolate PBMCs. Sequenced using an Illumina NovaSeq 6000. cDNA libraries for TCRalpha and TCRbeta were prepared by 5'RACE using constant-segment primers, with sample barcodes and unique molecular identifiers added. Trizol reagent was used to extract RNA from every sample. The libraries were amplified in two PCR steps, and the second step added a second sample barcode and Illumina TruSeq adapters. Sequencing of the libraries was done on an Illumina NovaSeq, producing 2 x 150 bp paired-end reads. The paper's data handling went like this. The reads were demultiplexed and collapsed into UMI-guided consensus sequences using migec v1.2.7. Using mixcr v2.1.11, UMI consensuses were aligned to TRA and TRB V and J templates and then assembled into clonotypes. Expanded or contracted clonotypes were those called significant by both edgeR and NoisET, with noise models trained on biological replicates. edgeR calls used a false discovery rate-adjusted p below 0.01 and a log2 fold-change threshold of 1. As an exploratory analysis of dynamics, max-normalized trajectories of the 1000 most abundant clonotypes were examined by PCA with hierarchical clustering. The CD4 or CD8 phenotype of responding clones was assigned using the separately sequenced CD4+ and CD8+ repertoires. The public sequencing data were trimmed at Q25 with fastp and processed into clonotypes with MiXCR by TCRdb, which kept only in-frame beta chains. A single entry per CDR3 protein holds the most common genes and DNA from its merged rows. In this record, the V and J calls reflect TCRdb's handling and not the investigators' own analysis. Across this sample there are around 200,000 distinct CDR3 sequences, with under 12% seen only once. The ten top clones hold approximately 3% of the sample.

Inclusive of the bounding cysteine and phenylalanine, the CDR3 is 15 residues long. Just CDR3 DNA is preserved here, 45 bases in frame from base 1. Based on the germline V gene, the CDR1 and CDR2 sequences are SGHRS and YFSETQ. V and J lose 1 base and 7 bases, and a span of 15 bases separates them. The research as a whole found: Clones that contracted from day 15 to 85 showed balanced CD4/CD8 phenotypes, whereas a second wave of clones that expanded from day 15 to 37 leaned towards CD4+. Contracting CD4+ clones were found mainly in CM and EM memory subsets, while CD8+ clones were enriched in EMRA. Only two mild cases were covered in the study, and larger cohorts including severe cases with pre-infection samples were considered necessary. The second-wave clones that peaked on day 37 were not confirmed to be SARS-CoV-2 specific. Some responding clones were detected in pre-infection memory, which suggested that pre-existing cross-reactive memory T cells had joined the SARS-CoV-2 response.

The sample was PBMCs or a T cell subset sorted from them (not recorded which). The sequence derives from a man younger than 30 who had mild COVID-19 (a few samples of this study predate the infection). The sample titles of this study are shuffled in the database, so cell type and time point are left out; the donor was told from shared clones. The chain uses TRBV5-1 and TRBJ2-1; D gene: possibly TRBD2, on 5 matching bases. At the DNA level, the sequence is TGCGCCAGCAGCTTGCCTAGCCGGGGTGAGAATGAGCAGTTCTTC. It translates to CASSLPSRGENEQFF.